Described below is a single T cell receptor beta chain sequence and its context. Assay: immunoSEQ multiplex PCR; the TCRdb copy retains only in-frame clones and omits some. The sample records approximately 150,000 clones, roughly 94% being singletons. This entry comes from a study of control samples from healthy donors and cancer patients. There are 12 residues in the CDR3. Unmatched junction bases numbered 3, after V lost 2 bases and J lost 8 bases. CDR1 is SGHNT and CDR2 is YYREEE in the germline V gene (reference sequence). The receptor's source is a man between 60 and 75 years old with colorectal cancer. The sequencing sample was made of PBMCs. The rearrangement links TRBV5-4 to TRBJ1-2, with TRBD1 matching over 7 bases. Here the CDR3 DNA reads TGTGCCAGCAGCTTAGACAGGGAAGGCTACACCTTC. Its protein product is CASSLDREGYTF.